These 32 T cell receptor beta chains originate from one sample sequenced in a study of Ad26.COV2.S vaccination and SARS-CoV-2 variants. Treatment defined: over 15 received Ad26.COV2.S at low or high dose, single or two shots; 5 received placebo; per-sample allocation not given. Sampling took place 63 days after the first vaccine or placebo injection. Only in-frame clones appear in the TCRdb table, and some are missing; sequencing was by immunoSEQ multiplex PCR. The sample has about 350,000 clones; around 89% are singletons. The sample was peripheral blood, taken in a trial of Ad26.COV2.S vaccine versus placebo. Receptors originate from a person between 18 and 65 years old who received the Ad26.COV2.S COVID-19 vaccine or a placebo.

This chain joins TRBV28 and TRBJ2-3; D uncertain. This CDR3 spans 13 amino acids. Looked up from germline, CDR1 is MDHEN and CDR2 is SYDVKM. V lost 6 bases to trimming and J lost 2 bases, with 9 bases between them. The CDR3, as DNA: TGTGCCAGCAGCCGCGTGGTCACAGATACGCAGTATTTT. It is translated as CASSRVVTDTQYF.

In nucleotides, the CDR3 is TGTGCCAGCAGCCCCGGTGTAGGGGGGCTCTACGAGCAGTACTTC. Amino acid sequence: CASSPGVGGLYEQYF. V gene TRBV3-1 (or the pseudogene TRBV3-2) combines with J gene TRBJ2-7; D is possibly TRBD1 or TRBD2 (6 bases each). This CDR3 spans 15 amino acids. The germline V and J ends were trimmed by 4 bases and 3 bases, with 16 bases remaining between them. Germline CDR1 and CDR2: LGHDT and YNNKEL (reference sequence).

The chain combines TRBV27 with TRBJ2-7; no clear D. In germline, CDR1 is MNHEY, CDR2 SMNVEV (reference sequence). Trimming shortened V by 6 bases and J by 1 base, and 7 bases separated the two germline ends. The CDR3 totals 12 residues. This CDR3 is CASRKGSYEQYF. The CDR3, as DNA: TGTGCCAGCAGAAAGGGTTCCTACGAGCAGTACTTC.

The rearrangement links TRBV19 to TRBJ1-5; D gene unclear. The CDR3 runs 12 residues. V shed 8 bases and J shed 8 bases, with 13 bases lying between them. Germline values: CDR1 LNHDA, CDR2 SQIVND (reference sequence). This CDR3 reads CASPGLRKPQHF. In nucleotides, the CDR3 is TGTGCCAGTCCGGGCTTAAGGAAGCCCCAGCATTTT.

Written as DNA, the CDR3 is TGTGCCAGCAGTTTCCGGGAGAGCACTGAAGCTTTCTTT. Amino acid sequence: CASSFRESTEAFF. The chain is built from TRBV12-3 or TRBV12-4 and TRBJ1-1; D gene unclear. The CDR3 has 13 amino acids. The germline V and J ends were trimmed by 3 bases and 4 bases, with 9 bases remaining between them.

This rearrangement joins TRBV19 to TRBJ1-1; 7 bases fit TRBD1. The CDR3 covers 13 residues. CDR1 is LNHDA and CDR2 is SQIVND in the germline V gene (reference sequence). The V gene end was trimmed by 6 bases and the J gene end by 3 bases; junction bases not matched to a gene: 4. CDR3 coding DNA: TGTGCCAGTAGACGGGACAGCTACACTGAAGCTTTCTTT. It specifies CASRRDSYTEAFF.

The chain combines TRBV5-1 with TRBJ2-7; D not certain. Per the germline V gene, CDR1 is SGHRS and CDR2 is YFSETQ. The V end lost 4 bases, the J end lost 4 bases, and 9 bases lay between the germline ends. This CDR3 contains 12 residues. CDR3 coding DNA: TGCGCCAGCAGCCCCCCGGATTACGAGCAGTACTTC. Translating gives CASSPPDYEQYF.

This clone was detected only once. The CDR3 is CASSYWTPSSGNTIYF. The CDR3 DNA reads as TGTGCCAGCAGTTATTGGACCCCGAGCTCTGGAAACACCATATATTTT. The chain links TRBV6-2 or TRBV6-3 to TRBJ1-3, with D unclear. This CDR3 has 16 residues. V was pared by 3 bases and J by 0 bases, with 12 bases between. Per germline, CDR1 MNHEY and CDR2 SVGEGT.

The chain combines TRBV6-2 or TRBV6-3 with TRBJ1-4; TRBD1 matches 9 bases. The V segment lost 4 bases and the J segment 8 bases; nucleotides outside the gene matches: 5. The germline gives CDR1 MNHEY, CDR2 SVGEGT. CDR3 length equals 14 residues. CDR3 amino acids: CASSSGTGTEKLFF. The CDR3 nucleotides are TGTGCCAGCAGTTCCGGGACAGGGACCGAAAAACTGTTTTTT.

The chain combines TRBV28 with TRBJ1-2; 8 nucleotides match TRBD1. J was trimmed by 10 bases and V by 5 bases; bases with no gene match: 15. The CDR3 consists of 15 residues. CDR1 is MDHEN, CDR2 SYDVKM, per germline. CDR3 amino acids: CASSPSGQANRFYTF. Written as DNA, the CDR3 is TGTGCCAGCAGTCCCTCGGGACAGGCAAACCGATTCTACACCTTC.

The chain recombines TRBV19 with TRBJ2-2; TRBD1 matches at 8 bases. CDR1 is LNHDA, CDR2 SQIVND, per germline (reference sequence). V lost 6 bases to trimming and J lost 3 bases; unmatched junction nucleotides: 6. This CDR3 has 15 residues. CDR3 sequence reads: CASRTGTGYTGELFF. For the CDR3, the DNA is TGTGCCAGTAGGACAGGGACAGGCTACACCGGGGAGCTGTTTTTT. The full variable domain, rest sourced from reference TRBV19 and TRBJ2-2, is DGGITQSPKYLFRKEGQNVTLSCEQNLNHDAMYWYRQDPGQGLRLIYYSQIVNDFQKGDIAEGYSVSREKKESFPLTVTSAQKNPTAFYLCASRTGTGYTGELFFGEGSRLTVL.

The rearrangement joins TRBV4-1 to TRBJ1-6; no clear D. Trimming removed 4 bases at V and 9 bases at J, with 13 bases between. CDR3 length equals 14 residues. Germline V gene data show CDR1 as MGHRA and CDR2 as YSYEKL. The CDR3 nucleotides are TGCGCCAGCAGCCGACGGGAGGAGGGTTCACCCCTCCACTTT. Translated: CASSRREEGSPLHF.

The chain recombines TRBV12-3 or TRBV12-4 with TRBJ2-5, with TRBD2 matching 7 bases. The CDR3 length is 13 residues. The trim removed 1 base at V and 8 bases at J, leaving 4 bases unmatched. For the CDR3, the DNA is TGTGCCAGCAGTTTAGTTGCTAGCGGTACCCAGTACTTC. Translated: CASSLVASGTQYF.

The CDR3 sequence: CASSQDRAGETQYF. The DNA for the CDR3 is TGCGCCAGCAGCCAGGACAGGGCAGGAGAGACCCAGTACTTC. The chain couples TRBV5-1 to TRBJ2-5; 8 bases align to TRBD1. This CDR3 is 14 amino acids long. The V gene end was trimmed by 4 bases and the J gene end by 4 bases; junction bases not matched to a gene: 6. The germline CDR1 and CDR2 sequences are SGHRS and YFSETQ.

The chain combines TRBV29-1 with TRBJ2-5; possibly TRBD1 for D (5 bases). Germline CDR1 SQVTM, CDR2 ANQGSEA. V lost 4 bases to trimming and J lost 0 bases, with 9 bases between them. The CDR3 covers 13 residues. The CDR3: CSVGRVDQETQYF. In DNA form, the CDR3 reads TGCAGCGTTGGCAGGGTGGACCAAGAGACCCAGTACTTC.

This clone was seen once. The rearrangement links TRBV3-1 (or the pseudogene TRBV3-2) to TRBJ1-2; D might be TRBD1 (5 bases). Trimming left V 2 bases short and J 4 bases short, with 23 bases between. Per germline, CDR1 LGHDT and CDR2 YNNKEL (reference sequence). The CDR3 sequence is 18 residues long. The CDR3 here is CASSQPRRGTAAIYGYTF. DNA for the CDR3: TGTGCCAGCAGCCAACCAAGGCGGGGGACCGCTGCGATCTATGGCTACACCTTC.

The V gene is TRBV24-1, the J gene TRBJ1-5; TRBD1 aligns across 9 bases. Germline assignment: CDR1 KGHDR and CDR2 SFDVKD. This CDR3 is 21 amino acids long. The trim removed 2 bases at V and 7 bases at J, leaving 23 bases unmatched. CDR3 nucleotide sequence: TGTGCCACCAGTGATTCCTCCGCAGGGACAGGGAATCCTCTTATCGGCCAGCCCCAGCATTTT. Translation: CATSDSSAGTGNPLIGQPQHF.

This chain joins TRBV9 and TRBJ1-1, with D tentatively TRBD1 (6 bases). Germline V lookup: CDR1 SGDLS, CDR2 YYNGEE. V was clipped by 3 bases and J by 0 bases, with 12 bases between them. CDR3 size: 15 residues. This CDR3 reads CASSASRGMNTEAFF. The CDR3 coding sequence is TGTGCCAGCAGCGCTTCCAGGGGAATGAACACTGAAGCTTTCTTT.

The CDR3 reads CASSYGQAEGYTF. For the CDR3, the DNA is TGTGCCAGCAGCTACGGACAGGCAGAAGGCTACACCTTC. The V and J genes are TRBV7-8 and TRBJ1-2, with 7 bases fitting TRBD1. From germline, CDR1 is SGHVS and CDR2 FQNEAQ. The CDR3 extends over 13 amino acids. J was trimmed by 8 bases and V by 4 bases; bases with no gene match: 7.

This clone was recorded a few times. The V call is TRBV6-4, the J call TRBJ2-1, with 12 nucleotides matching TRBD2. The germline gives CDR1 MRHNA, CDR2 SNTAGT. The V and J ends lost 3 bases and 10 bases, in that order; junction bases with no gene match: 7. The CDR3 spans 15 residues. CDR3 sequence: CASSEASGGVDEQFF. The CDR3 DNA reads as TGTGCCAGCAGTGAGGCTAGCGGGGGGGTCGACGAGCAGTTCTTC.

This chain's CDR3 is CASSDGLAGRTDTQYF. For the CDR3, the DNA is TGTGCCAGCAGTGACGGACTAGCGGGACGCACAGATACGCAGTATTTT. The genes are TRBV6-2 or TRBV6-3 and TRBJ2-3; TRBD2 aligns across 12 bases. Germline CDR1 is MNHEY and CDR2 is SVGEGT. V dropped 5 bases and J dropped 1; count of bases not matched to a gene: 4. CDR3 size: 16 residues.

This clone appeared once. This chain uses TRBV7-6 with TRBJ1-2; D is unclear. V was shortened by 4 bases and J by 5 bases, with 17 bases between the two germline ends. This CDR3 has 15 amino acids. Germline CDR1 reads SGHVS; CDR2 reads FNYEAQ. CDR3 nucleotides: TGTGCCAGCAGCTCTTACAAGGACGGCATTTATGGCTACACCTTC. It encodes CASSSYKDGIYGYTF.

The chain recombines TRBV5-1 with TRBJ1-6; perhaps TRBD1 as D (5 bases). The CDR3 is 14 amino acids. The V end was cut by 10 bases, the J end by 6 bases, with 17 bases between. From germline, CDR1 is SGHRS and CDR2 YFSETQ. In DNA form, the CDR3 reads TGCGCCCCCGGGAGGGAAGGGACTAATTCACCCCTCCACTTT. Protein sequence: CAPGREGTNSPLHF.

The V gene is TRBV5-1, the J gene TRBJ2-5, with a tentative D call TRBD1 (5 bases). Germline lookup yields CDR1 SGHRS and CDR2 YFSETQ. This CDR3 is 13 amino acids long. V lost 4 bases, J lost 4 bases, and 11 bases lay in between. The CDR3 DNA reads as TGCGCCAGCAGCCAGAATACAGGAGAGACCCAGTACTTC. Amino acids: CASSQNTGETQYF. The full variable domain, in which reference TRBV5-1 and TRBJ2-5 provide the parts outside the CDR3, is KAGVTQTPRYLIKTRGQQVTLSCSPISGHRSVSWYQQTPGQGLQFLFEYFSETQRNKGNFPGRFSGRQFSNSRSEMNVSTLELGDSALYLCASSQNTGETQYFGPGTRLLVL.

The rearrangement uses TRBV2 and TRBJ1-5, with a tentative D call TRBD1 (6 bases). The ends were cut back, 5 bases at V and 5 bases at J, with 13 bases in the middle. Germline V lookup: CDR1 SNHLY, CDR2 FYNNEI. CDR3 length: 14 residues. The CDR3 DNA follows: TGTGCCAGCAGTTTTCAGGGGACGTATCAGCCCCAGCATTTT. Protein sequence: CASSFQGTYQPQHF.

This clone was seen a few times. The chain combines TRBV30 with TRBJ1-4; D is ambiguous. Trimming took 0 bases from V and 6 from J, leaving 11 bases between them. CDR3 length: 14 amino acids. Germline V gene sequence: CDR1 GTSNPN, CDR2 SVGIG (reference sequence). CDR3 sequence: CAWSVEASDEKLFF. CDR3 DNA sequence: TGTGCCTGGAGTGTAGAGGCCTCCGATGAAAAACTGTTTTTT.

V is TRBV6-2 or TRBV6-3 and J is TRBJ2-7; D gene uncertain. This CDR3 contains 16 residues. V lost 2 bases, J lost 0 bases, and 14 bases lay in between. Looked up from germline, CDR1 is MNHEY and CDR2 is SVGEGT. The CDR3 sequence: CASSYGSPRFSYEQYF. The DNA for the CDR3 is TGTGCCAGCAGTTACGGGTCGCCCCGATTCTCCTACGAGCAGTACTTC.

This chain uses TRBV18 with TRBJ1-6; the D gene is possibly TRBD1 (6 bases). The CDR3 extends over 15 amino acids. The ends were cut back, 2 bases at V and 5 bases at J, with 10 bases in the middle. CDR1 is KGHSH and CDR2 is LQKENI in the germline V gene. CDR3 bases: TGTGCCAGCTCACCAGGGCAGGGGAATAATTCACCCCTCCACTTT. The encoded protein is CASSPGQGNNSPLHF. The full variable domain, its missing parts supplied by reference TRBV18 and TRBJ1-6, is NAGVMQNPRHLVRRRGQEARLRCSPMKGHSHVYWYRQLPEEGLKFMVYLQKENIIDESGMPKERFSAEFPKEGPSILRIQQVVRGDSAAYFCASSPGQGNNSPLHFGNGTRLTVT.

This chain connects TRBV24-1 to TRBJ2-1; D may be TRBD1 (5 bases). The V end lost 2 bases, the J end lost 12 bases, and 10 bases lay between the germline ends. CDR1 is KGHDR, CDR2 SFDVKD, per germline. The CDR3 runs 12 residues. The CDR3 DNA follows: TGTGCCACCAGTGATTCGCGACAGATGCAGTTCTTC. Its protein is CATSDSRQMQFF.

The V and J genes are TRBV4-1 and TRBJ2-7, with D unresolved. This CDR3 contains 14 residues. CDR1 is MGHRA, CDR2 YSYEKL, per germline. Trimming removed 3 bases at V and 0 bases at J, with 9 bases between. Here the CDR3 reads CASSQRLDSYEQYF. CDR3 sequence (DNA): TGCGCCAGCAGCCAGCGGTTGGACTCCTACGAGCAGTACTTC.

This clone was counted only a few times. The chain joins TRBV29-1 to TRBJ2-7, with 7 bases identical to TRBD1. V gave up 1 base and J gave up 2 bases; unmatched junction bases: 11. The CDR3 loop spans 16 amino acids. Germline V gene sequence: CDR1 SQVTM, CDR2 ANQGSEA. CDR3 sequence (DNA): TGCAGCGTTGAAGGACAGGTAAACCAGGGGGCCTACGAGCAGTACTTC. This translates into CSVEGQVNQGAYEQYF.

This rearrangement joins TRBV5-1 to TRBJ2-3; D might be TRBD1 or TRBD2, each matching 5 bases. The CDR3 runs 15 residues. V was cut by 4 bases and J by 1 base, with 13 bases left in between. The germline V gene has CDR1 SGHRS and CDR2 YFSETQ. The CDR3, as DNA: TGCGCCAGCAGCATCCGGGACCGCCGCACAGATACGCAGTATTTT. Its translation is CASSIRDRRTDTQYF.